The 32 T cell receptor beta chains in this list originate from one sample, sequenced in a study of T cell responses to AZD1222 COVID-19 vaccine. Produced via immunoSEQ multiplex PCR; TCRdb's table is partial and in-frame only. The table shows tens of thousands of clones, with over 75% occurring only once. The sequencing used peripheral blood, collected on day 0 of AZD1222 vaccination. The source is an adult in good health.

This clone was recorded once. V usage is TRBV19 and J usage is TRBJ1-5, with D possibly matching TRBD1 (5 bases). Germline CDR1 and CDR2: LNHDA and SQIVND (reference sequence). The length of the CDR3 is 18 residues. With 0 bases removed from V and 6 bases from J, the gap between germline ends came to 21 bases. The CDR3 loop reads CASSIDLTRPQRGQPQHF. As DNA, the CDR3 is TGTGCCAGTAGTATAGATCTTACGAGACCTCAGAGGGGTCAGCCCCAGCATTTT.

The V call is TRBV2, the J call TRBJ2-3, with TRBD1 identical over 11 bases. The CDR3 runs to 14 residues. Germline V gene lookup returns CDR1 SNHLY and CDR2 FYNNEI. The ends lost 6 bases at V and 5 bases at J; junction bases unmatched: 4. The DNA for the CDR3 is TGTGCCAGCAGCCGGGACAGGGGGAAAGATACGCAGTATTTT. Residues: CASSRDRGKDTQYF.

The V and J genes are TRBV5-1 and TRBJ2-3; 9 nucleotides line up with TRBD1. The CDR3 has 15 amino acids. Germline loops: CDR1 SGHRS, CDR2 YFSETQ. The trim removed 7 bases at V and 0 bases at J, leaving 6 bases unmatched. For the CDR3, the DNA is TGCGCCAGCTGTAACGACAGGGGGAGCACAGATACGCAGTATTTT. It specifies CASCNDRGSTDTQYF.

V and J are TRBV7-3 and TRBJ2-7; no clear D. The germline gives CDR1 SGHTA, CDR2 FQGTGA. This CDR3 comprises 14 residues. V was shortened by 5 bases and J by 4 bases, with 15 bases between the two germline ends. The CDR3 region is CASSQGGGSYEQYF. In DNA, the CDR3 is TGTGCCAGCAGCCAAGGCGGTGGCAGTTACGAGCAGTACTTC. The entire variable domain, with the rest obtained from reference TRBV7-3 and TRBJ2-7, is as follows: GAGVSQTPSNKVTEKGKYVELRCDPISGHTALYWYRQSLGQGPEFLIYFQGTGAADDSGLPNDRFFAVRPEGSVSTLKIQRTERGDSAVYLCASSQGGGSYEQYFGPGTRLTVT.

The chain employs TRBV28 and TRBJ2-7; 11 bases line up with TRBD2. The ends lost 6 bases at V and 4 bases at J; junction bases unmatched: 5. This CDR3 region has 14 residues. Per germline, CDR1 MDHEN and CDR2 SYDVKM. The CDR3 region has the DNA TGTGCCAGCAGACTAGCGGGAGCCTTTTACGAGCAGTACTTC. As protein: CASRLAGAFYEQYF. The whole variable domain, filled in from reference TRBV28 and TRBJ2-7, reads DVKVTQSSRYLVKRTGEKVFLECVQDMDHENMFWYRQDPGLGLRLIYFSYDVKMKEKGDIPEGYSVSREKKERFSLILESASTNQTSMYLCASRLAGAFYEQYFGPGTRLTVT.

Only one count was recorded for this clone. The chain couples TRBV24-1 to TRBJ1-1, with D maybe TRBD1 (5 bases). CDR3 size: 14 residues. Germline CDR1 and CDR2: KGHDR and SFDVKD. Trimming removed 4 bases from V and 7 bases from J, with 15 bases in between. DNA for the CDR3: TGTGCCACCAGTGACCCCCGGGACGGCCGTGAAGCTTTCTTT. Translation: CATSDPRDGREAFF.

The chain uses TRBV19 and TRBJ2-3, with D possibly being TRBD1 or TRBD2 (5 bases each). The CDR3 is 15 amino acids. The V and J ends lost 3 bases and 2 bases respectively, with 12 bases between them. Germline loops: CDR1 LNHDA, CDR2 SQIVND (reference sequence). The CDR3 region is CASSIGAEYTDTQYF. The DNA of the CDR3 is TGTGCCAGTAGTATCGGGGCGGAGTACACAGATACGCAGTATTTT.

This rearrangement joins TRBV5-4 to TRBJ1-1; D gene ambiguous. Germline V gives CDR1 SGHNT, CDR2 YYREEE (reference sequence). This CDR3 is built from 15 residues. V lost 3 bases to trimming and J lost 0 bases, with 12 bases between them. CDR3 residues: CASSSAENMNTEAFF. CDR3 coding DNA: TGTGCCAGCAGCTCGGCCGAGAACATGAACACTGAAGCTTTCTTT.

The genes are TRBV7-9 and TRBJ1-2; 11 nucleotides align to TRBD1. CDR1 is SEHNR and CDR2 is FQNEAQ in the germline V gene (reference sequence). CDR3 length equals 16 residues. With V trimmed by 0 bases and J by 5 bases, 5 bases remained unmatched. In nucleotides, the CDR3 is TGTGCCAGCAGCTTAGCTGAGGGACAGGGGGTTTATGGCTACACCTTC. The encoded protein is CASSLAEGQGVYGYTF.

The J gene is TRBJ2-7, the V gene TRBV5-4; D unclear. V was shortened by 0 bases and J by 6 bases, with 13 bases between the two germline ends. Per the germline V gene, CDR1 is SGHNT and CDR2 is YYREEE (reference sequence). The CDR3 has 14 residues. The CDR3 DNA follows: TGTGCCAGCAGCTTGGAGGTGACCTCGGGCGAGCAGTACTTC. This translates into CASSLEVTSGEQYF.

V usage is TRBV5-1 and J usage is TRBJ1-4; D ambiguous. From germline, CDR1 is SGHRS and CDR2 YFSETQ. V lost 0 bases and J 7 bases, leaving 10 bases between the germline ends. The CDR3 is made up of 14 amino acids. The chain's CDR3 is CASSLGLHGEKLFF. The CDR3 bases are TGCGCCAGCAGCTTGGGGCTACACGGTGAAAAACTGTTTTTT.

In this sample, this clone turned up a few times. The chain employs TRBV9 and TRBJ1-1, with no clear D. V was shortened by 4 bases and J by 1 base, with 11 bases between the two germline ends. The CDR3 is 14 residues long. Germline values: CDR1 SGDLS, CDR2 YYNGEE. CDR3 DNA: TGTGCCAGCAGCATCCTAGACAAGAACACTGAAGCTTTCTTT. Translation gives CASSILDKNTEAFF.

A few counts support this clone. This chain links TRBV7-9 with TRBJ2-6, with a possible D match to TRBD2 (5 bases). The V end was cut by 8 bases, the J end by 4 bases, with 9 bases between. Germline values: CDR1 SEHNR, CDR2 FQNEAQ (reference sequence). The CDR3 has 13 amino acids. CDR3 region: CASPPGGANVLTF. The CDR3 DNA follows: TGTGCCAGCCCCCCGGGGGGGGCCAACGTCCTGACTTTC. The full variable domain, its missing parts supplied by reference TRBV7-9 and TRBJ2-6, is DTGVSQNPRHKITKRGQNVTFRCDPISEHNRLYWYRQTLGQGPEFLTYFQNEAQLEKSRLLSDRFSAERPKGSFSTLEIQRTEQGDSAMYLCASPPGGANVLTFGAGSRLTVL.

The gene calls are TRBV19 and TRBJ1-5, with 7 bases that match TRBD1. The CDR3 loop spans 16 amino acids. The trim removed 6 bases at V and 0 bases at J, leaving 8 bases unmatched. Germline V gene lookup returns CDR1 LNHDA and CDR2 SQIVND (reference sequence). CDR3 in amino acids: CASSRSSGGSNQPQHF. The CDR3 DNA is TGTGCCAGTAGCAGATCATCAGGGGGTAGCAATCAGCCCCAGCATTTT.

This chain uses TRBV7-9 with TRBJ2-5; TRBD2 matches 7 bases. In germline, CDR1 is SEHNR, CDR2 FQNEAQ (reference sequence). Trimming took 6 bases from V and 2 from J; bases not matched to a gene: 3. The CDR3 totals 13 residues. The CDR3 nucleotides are TGTGCCAGCAGTTCTAGCGGACAAGAGACCCAGTACTTC. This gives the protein CASSSSGQETQYF.

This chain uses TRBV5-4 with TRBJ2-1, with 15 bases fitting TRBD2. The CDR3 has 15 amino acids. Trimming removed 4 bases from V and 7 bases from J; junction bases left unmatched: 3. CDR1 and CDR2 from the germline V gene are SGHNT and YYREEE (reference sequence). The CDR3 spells CASSRTSGRVNEQFF. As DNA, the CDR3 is TGTGCCAGCAGCCGGACTAGCGGGAGGGTGAATGAGCAGTTCTTC.

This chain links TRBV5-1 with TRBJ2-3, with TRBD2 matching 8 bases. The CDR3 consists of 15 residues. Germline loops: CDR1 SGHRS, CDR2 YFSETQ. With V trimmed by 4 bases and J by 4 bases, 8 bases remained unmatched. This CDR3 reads CASSPLAGGSDTQYF. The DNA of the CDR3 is TGCGCCAGCAGCCCGCTTGCGGGAGGATCAGATACGCAGTATTTT.

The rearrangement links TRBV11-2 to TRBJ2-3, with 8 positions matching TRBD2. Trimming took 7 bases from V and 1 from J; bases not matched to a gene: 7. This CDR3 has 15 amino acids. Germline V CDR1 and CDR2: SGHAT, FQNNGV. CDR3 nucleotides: TGTGCCAGCACCCCGGGAGGGGGGGGCACAGATACGCAGTATTTT. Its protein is CASTPGGGGTDTQYF.

The CDR3 sequence: CASSWSQDEQFF. The CDR3 nucleotides are TGCGCCAGCAGCTGGTCGCAGGATGAGCAGTTCTTC. The rearrangement joins TRBV5-1 to TRBJ2-1; D gene uncertain. Trimming left V 3 bases short and J 8 bases short, with 9 bases between. CDR3 length: 12 amino acids. The germline CDR1 and CDR2 sequences are SGHRS and YFSETQ.

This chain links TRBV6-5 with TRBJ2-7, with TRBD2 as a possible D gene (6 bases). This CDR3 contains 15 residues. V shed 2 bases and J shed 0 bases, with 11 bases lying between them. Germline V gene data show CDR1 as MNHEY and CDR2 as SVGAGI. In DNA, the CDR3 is TGTGCCAGCAGTTACGGGGGGAGGAGCTCCTACGAGCAGTACTTC. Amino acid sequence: CASSYGGRSSYEQYF.

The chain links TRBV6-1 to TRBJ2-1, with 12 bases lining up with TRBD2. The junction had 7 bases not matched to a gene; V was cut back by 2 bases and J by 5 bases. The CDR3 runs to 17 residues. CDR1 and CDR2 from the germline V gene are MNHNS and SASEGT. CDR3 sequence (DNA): TGTGCCAGCAGTGAAAGGGCCAGGACTAGCGGGAACAATGAGCAGTTCTTC. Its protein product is CASSERARTSGNNEQFF.

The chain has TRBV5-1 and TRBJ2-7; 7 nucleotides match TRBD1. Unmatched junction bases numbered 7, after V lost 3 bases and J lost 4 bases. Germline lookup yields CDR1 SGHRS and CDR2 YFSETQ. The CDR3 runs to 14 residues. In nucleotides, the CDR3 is TGCGCCAGCAGCTCAACTGGGGACAGTTACGAGCAGTACTTC. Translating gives CASSSTGDSYEQYF.

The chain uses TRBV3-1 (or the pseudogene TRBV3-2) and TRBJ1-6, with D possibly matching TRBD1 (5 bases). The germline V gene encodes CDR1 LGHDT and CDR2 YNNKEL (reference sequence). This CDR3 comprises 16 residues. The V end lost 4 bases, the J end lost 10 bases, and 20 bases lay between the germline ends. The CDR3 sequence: CASSPVGGFVESPLHF. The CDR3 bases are TGTGCCAGCAGCCCAGTCGGGGGGTTCGTAGAATCACCCCTCCACTTT.

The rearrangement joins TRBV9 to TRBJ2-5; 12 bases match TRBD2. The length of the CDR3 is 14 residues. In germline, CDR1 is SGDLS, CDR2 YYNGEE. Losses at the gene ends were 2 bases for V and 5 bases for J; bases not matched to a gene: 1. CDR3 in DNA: TGTGCCAGCAGCGTCGGGACTAGCGGGGAGACCCAGTACTTC. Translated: CASSVGTSGETQYF.

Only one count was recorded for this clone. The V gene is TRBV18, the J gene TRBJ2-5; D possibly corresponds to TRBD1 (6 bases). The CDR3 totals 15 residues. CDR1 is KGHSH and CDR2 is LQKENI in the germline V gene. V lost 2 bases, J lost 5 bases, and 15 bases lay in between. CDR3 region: CASSPDYRVLETQYF. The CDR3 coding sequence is TGTGCCAGCTCACCAGATTACAGGGTTTTGGAGACCCAGTACTTC.

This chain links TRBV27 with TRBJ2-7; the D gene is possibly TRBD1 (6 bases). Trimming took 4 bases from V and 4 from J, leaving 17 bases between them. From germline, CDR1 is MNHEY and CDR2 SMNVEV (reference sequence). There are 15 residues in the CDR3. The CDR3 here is CASSSRQAFEYEQYF. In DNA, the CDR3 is TGTGCCAGCAGTTCCAGACAGGCCTTCGAATACGAGCAGTACTTC.

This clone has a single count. Written as DNA, the CDR3 is TGTGCCAGTAGTAGTCTGGACAGGGTACGGGAGACCCAGTACTTC. Translating gives CASSSLDRVRETQYF. This chain connects TRBV19 to TRBJ2-5; 8 bases fit TRBD1. V dropped 4 bases and J dropped 5; count of bases not matched to a gene: 9. Germline V CDR1 and CDR2: LNHDA, SQIVND (reference sequence). The CDR3 length is 15 residues.

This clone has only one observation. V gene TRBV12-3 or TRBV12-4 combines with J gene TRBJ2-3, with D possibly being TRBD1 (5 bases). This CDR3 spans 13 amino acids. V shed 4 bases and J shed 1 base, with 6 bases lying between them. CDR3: CASSWGRTDTQYF. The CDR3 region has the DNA TGTGCCAGCAGTTGGGGCCGCACAGATACGCAGTATTTT.

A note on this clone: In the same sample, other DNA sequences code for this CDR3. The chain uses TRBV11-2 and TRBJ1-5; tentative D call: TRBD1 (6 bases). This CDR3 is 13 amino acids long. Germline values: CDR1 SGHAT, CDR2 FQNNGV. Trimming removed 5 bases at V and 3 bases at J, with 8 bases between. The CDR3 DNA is TGTGCCAGCAGCGGGGGCCCCAATCAGCCCCAGCATTTT. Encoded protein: CASSGGPNQPQHF. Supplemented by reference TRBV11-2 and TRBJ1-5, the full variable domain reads EAGVAQSPRYKIIEKRQSVAFWCNPISGHATLYWYQQILGQGPKLLIQFQNNGVVDDSQLPKDRFSAERLKGVDSTLKIQPAKLEDSAVYLCASSGGPNQPQHFGDGTRLSIL.

The CDR3 protein is CASSFQQGDYEQYV. CDR3 DNA: TGTGCCAGCAGCTTCCAGCAGGGGGACTACGAGCAGTACGTC. J is TRBJ2-7 and V is TRBV7-2; 7 bases fit TRBD1. The CDR3 sequence is 14 residues long. CDR1 and CDR2 from the germline V gene are SGHTA and FQGNSA. Trimming at V came to 3 bases and at J to 3 bases, leaving 5 bases not matched to a gene.

Written as DNA, the CDR3 is TGTGCCAGCAGGAAGCTAGCGGGGGTTGATGAGCAGTTCTTC. It is translated as CASRKLAGVDEQFF. The chain combines TRBV28 with TRBJ2-1; TRBD2 agrees at 10 bases. The CDR3 sequence is 14 residues long. Per the germline V gene, CDR1 is MDHEN and CDR2 is SYDVKM. J lost 8 bases, V lost 6 bases, and 7 bases had no gene match.

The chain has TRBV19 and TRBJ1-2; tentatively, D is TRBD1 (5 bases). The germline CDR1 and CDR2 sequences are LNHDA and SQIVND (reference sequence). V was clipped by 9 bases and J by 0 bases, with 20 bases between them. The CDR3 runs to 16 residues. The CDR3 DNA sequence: TGTGCCAGCACCTCATCCGGGGGGAAGCCTAACTATGGCTACACCTTC. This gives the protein CASTSSGGKPNYGYTF. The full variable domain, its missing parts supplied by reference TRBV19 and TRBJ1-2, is DGGITQSPKYLFRKEGQNVTLSCEQNLNHDAMYWYRQDPGQGLRLIYYSQIVNDFQKGDIAEGYSVSREKKESFPLTVTSAQKNPTAFYLCASTSSGGKPNYGYTFGSGTRLTVV.